The following is a TCR beta chain sequence with its context. The CDR3 totals 17 residues. Germline CDR1 reads SGHKS; CDR2 reads YYEKEE (reference sequence). With 4 bases removed from V and 4 bases from J, the gap between germline ends came to 18 bases. This sample was taken from a study of blood T cell repertoires in COVID-19. Study at large: From T cells, B-cell-depleted T cells, or PBMCs came the material, which was cDNA or gDNA.

Profiled with immunoSEQ multiplex PCR; TCRdb holds only in-frame clones, not every one. The data hold roughly 140,000 clones, with around 91% observed a single time. The chain carries TRBV5-5 and TRBJ2-6, with D perhaps TRBD2 (6 bases). This sequence was found in a woman in her 40s with acute or convalescent COVID-19. The specimen was peripheral blood. The DNA of the CDR3 is TGTGCCAGCAGCCACATTGCGGGATCTACCGGGGCCAACGTCCTGACTTTC. Translating it yields CASSHIAGSTGANVLTF.